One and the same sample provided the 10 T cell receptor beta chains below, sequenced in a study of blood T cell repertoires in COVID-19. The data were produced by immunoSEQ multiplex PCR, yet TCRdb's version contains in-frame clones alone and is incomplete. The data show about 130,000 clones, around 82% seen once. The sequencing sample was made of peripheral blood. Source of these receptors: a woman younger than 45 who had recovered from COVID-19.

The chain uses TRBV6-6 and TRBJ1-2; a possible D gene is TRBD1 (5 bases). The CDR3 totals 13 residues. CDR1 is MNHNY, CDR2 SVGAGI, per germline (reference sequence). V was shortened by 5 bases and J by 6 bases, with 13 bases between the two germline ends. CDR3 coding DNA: TGTGCCAGCAGTCAGGGAGCGGGGGATGGCTACACCTTC. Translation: CASSQGAGDGYTF.

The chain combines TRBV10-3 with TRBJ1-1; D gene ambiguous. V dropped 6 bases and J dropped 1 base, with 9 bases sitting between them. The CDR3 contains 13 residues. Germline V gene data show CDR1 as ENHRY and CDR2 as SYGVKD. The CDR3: CAISPTGNTEAFF. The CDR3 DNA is TGTGCCATCAGCCCGACTGGGAACACTGAAGCTTTCTTT.

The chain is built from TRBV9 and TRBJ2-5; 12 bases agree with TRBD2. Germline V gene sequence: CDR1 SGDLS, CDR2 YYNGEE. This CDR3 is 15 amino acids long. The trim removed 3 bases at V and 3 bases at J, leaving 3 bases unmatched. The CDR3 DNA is TGTGCCAGCAGCGCGACTAGCGGGGGAGAAGAGACCCAGTACTTC. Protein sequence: CASSATSGGEETQYF. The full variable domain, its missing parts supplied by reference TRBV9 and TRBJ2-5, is DSGVTQTPKHLITATGQRVTLRCSPRSGDLSVYWYQQSLDQGLQFLIQYYNGEERAKGNILERFSAQQFPDLHSELNLSSLELGDSALYFCASSATSGGEETQYFGPGTRLLVL.

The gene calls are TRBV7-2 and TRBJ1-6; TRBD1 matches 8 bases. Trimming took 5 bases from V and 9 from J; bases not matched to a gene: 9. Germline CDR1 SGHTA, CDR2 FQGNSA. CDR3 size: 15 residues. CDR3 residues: CASSRGQVGVSPLHF. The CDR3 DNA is TGTGCCAGCAGCCGGGGACAGGTGGGCGTTTCACCCCTCCACTTT.

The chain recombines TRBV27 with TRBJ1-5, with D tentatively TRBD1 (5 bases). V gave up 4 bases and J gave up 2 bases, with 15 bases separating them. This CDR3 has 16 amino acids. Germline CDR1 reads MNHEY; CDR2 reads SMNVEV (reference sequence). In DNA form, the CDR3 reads TGTGCCAGCAGTTCCTCAGGGAATTCCGGCAATCAGCCCCAGCATTTT. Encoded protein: CASSSSGNSGNQPQHF.

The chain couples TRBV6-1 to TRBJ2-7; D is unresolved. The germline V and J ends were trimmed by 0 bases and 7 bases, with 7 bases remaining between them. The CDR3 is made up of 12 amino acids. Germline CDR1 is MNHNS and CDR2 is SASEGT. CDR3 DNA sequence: TGTGCCAGCAGTGAAGCGTCGGTGGAGCAGTACTTC. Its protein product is CASSEASVEQYF.

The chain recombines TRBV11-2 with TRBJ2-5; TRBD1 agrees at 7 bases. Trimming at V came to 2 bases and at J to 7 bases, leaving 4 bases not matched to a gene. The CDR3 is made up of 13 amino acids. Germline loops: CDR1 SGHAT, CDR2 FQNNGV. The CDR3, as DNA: TGTGCCAGCAGCTTATCCCGGGACAGGACCCAGTACTTC. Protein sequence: CASSLSRDRTQYF.

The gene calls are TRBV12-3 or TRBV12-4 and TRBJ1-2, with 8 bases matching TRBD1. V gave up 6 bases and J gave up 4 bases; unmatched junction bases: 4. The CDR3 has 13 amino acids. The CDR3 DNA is TGTGCCAGCAGATATGACAGGGGCTATGGCTACACCTTC. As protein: CASRYDRGYGYTF.

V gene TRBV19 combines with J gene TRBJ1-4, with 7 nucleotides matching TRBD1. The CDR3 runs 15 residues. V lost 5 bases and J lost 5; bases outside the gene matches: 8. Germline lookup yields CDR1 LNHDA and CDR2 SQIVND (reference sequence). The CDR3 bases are TGTGCCAGTAGTTCTCAGGGGGGATGGAATGAAAAACTGTTTTTT. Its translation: CASSSQGGWNEKLFF.

The DNA of the CDR3 is TGTGCTAGTGGTTTGTATAGGACAGGGGGCTATCGTTGGGATTCACCCCTCCACTTT. It yields the protein CASGLYRTGGYRWDSPLHF. V gene TRBV12-5 combines with J gene TRBJ1-6, with TRBD1 identical over 11 bases. CDR3 size: 19 residues. V lost 2 bases and J lost 8; bases outside the gene matches: 14. The germline CDR1 and CDR2 sequences are LGHNT and FRNRAP.